Sequencing of this TCR beta chain was carried out in a study of blood T cell repertoires in COVID-19. At the level of the study: Nucleic acid was either cDNA or gDNA, and it came from T cells, B-cell-depleted T cells, or PBMCs.

CDR3 length: 13 amino acids. V was shortened by 1 base and J by 5 bases, with 9 bases between the two germline ends. Germline-derived CDR1 and CDR2 are SGHRS and YFSETQ. Adults between roughly 18 and 100 years of age took part from about two dozen US areas. Cohorts were assigned according to the clinical history that participants reported. Data came from immunoSEQ multiplex PCR; TCRdb stores just in-frame clones and leaves some out. This sample yields approximately 500,000 clones, of which 88% are seen a single time; 1.5% to 2% belongs to the top ten. The source of this sequence is a woman aged 40 to 55 who had recovered from COVID-19. The genes are TRBV5-1 and TRBJ1-2; D remains ambiguous. What was sequenced was PBMCs or T cells enriched from blood (not recorded which). CDR3 residues: CASSLRREYGYTF. CDR3 nucleotides: TGCGCCAGCAGCTTGCGGAGAGAGTATGGCTACACCTTC.